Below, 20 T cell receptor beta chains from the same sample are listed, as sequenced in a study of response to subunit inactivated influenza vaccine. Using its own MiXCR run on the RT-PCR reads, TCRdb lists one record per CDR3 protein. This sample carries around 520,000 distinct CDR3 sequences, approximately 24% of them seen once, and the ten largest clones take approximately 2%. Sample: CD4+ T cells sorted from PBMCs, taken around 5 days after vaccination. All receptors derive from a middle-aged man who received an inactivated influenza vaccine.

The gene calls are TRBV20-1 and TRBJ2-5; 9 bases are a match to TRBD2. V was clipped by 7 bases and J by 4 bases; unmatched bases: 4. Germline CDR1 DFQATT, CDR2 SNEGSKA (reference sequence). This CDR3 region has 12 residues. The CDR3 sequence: CSGAGGGETQYF. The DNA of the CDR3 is TGCAGTGGAGCGGGGGGCGGAGAGACCCAGTACTTC.

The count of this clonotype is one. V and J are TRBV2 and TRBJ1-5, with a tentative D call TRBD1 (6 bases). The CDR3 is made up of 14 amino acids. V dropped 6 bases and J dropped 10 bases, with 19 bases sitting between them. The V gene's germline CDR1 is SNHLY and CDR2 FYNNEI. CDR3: CASSAGAGEYPQHF. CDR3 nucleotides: TGTGCCAGCAGCGCCGGGGCAGGGGAATATCCCCAGCATTTT. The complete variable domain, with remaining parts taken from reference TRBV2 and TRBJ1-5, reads EPEVTQTPSHQVTQMGQEVILRCVPISNHLYFYWYRQILGQKVEFLVSFYNNEISEKSEIFDDQFSVERPDGSNFTLKIRSTKLEDSAMYFCASSAGAGEYPQHFGDGTRLSIL.

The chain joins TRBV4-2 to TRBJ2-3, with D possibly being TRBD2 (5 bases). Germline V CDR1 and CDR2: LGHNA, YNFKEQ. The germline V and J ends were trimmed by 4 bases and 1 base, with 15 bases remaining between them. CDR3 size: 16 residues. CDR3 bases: TGTGCCAGCAGCCCAGGCAGCGGCCAACGCACAGATACGCAGTATTTT. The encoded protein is CASSPGSGQRTDTQYF.

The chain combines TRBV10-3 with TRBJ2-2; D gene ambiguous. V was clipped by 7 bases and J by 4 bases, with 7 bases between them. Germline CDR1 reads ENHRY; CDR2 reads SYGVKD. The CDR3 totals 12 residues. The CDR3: CAITTGTGELFF. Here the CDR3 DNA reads TGTGCCATCACGACCGGCACCGGGGAGCTGTTTTTT.

CDR3: CATRRGLGEKLFF. In DNA form, the CDR3 reads TGTGCCACCAGACGGGGACTCGGGGAAAAACTGTTTTTT. The rearrangement joins TRBV15 to TRBJ1-4, with D tentatively TRBD1 (5 bases). The CDR3 spans 13 residues. Deletions cut 6 bases from V and 8 bases from J, with 13 bases between. The germline V gene has CDR1 LNHNV and CDR2 YYDKDF (reference sequence).

Here the CDR3 reads CASSESRRTYEQYF. CDR3 sequence (DNA): TGCGCCAGCAGTGAGAGTCGCCGGACCTACGAGCAGTACTTC. This rearrangement joins TRBV10-1 to TRBJ2-7; D not resolved. CDR1 is WNHNN, CDR2 SYGVQD, per germline (reference sequence). V lost 2 bases and J 2 bases, leaving 10 bases between the germline ends. The CDR3 extends over 14 amino acids.

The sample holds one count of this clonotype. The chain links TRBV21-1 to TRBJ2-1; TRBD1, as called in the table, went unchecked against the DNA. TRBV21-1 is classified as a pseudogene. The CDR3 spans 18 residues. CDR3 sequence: CASSKGPTAGPYYNEQFF. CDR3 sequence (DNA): TGTGCCAGCAGCAAAGGTCCGACGGCCGGGCCCTACTACAATGAGCAGTTCTTC.

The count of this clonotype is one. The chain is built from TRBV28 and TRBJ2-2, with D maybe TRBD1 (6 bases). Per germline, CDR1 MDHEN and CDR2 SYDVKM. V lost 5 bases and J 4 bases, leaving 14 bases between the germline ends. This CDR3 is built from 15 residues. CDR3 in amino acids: CASSDQDRLTGELFF. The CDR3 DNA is TGTGCCAGCAGTGACCAGGACAGACTCACCGGGGAGCTGTTTTTT.

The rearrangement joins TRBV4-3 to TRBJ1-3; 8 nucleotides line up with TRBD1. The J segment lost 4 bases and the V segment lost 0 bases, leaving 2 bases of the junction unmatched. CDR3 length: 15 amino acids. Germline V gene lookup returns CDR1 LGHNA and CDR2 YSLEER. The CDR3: CASSQDRTGGNTIYF. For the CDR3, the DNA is TGCGCCAGCAGCCAAGATCGGACAGGGGGAAACACCATATATTTT.

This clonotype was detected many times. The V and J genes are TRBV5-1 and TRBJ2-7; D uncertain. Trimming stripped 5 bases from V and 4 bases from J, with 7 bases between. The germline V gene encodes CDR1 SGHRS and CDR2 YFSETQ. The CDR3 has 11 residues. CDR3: CASRDGYEQYF. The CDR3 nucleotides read TGCGCCAGCAGGGATGGTTACGAGCAGTACTTC.

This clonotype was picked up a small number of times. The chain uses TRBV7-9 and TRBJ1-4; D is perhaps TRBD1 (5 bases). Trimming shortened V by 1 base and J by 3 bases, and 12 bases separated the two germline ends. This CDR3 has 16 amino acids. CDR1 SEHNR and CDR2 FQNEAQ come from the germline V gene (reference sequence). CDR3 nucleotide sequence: TGTGCCAGCAGCTTAGACAGACAGACCGCTAATGAAAAACTGTTTTTT. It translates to CASSLDRQTANEKLFF. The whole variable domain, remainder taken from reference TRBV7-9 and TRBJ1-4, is DTGVSQNPRHKITKRGQNVTFRCDPISEHNRLYWYRQTLGQGPEFLTYFQNEAQLEKSRLLSDRFSAERPKGSFSTLEIQRTEQGDSAMYLCASSLDRQTANEKLFFGSGTQLSVL.

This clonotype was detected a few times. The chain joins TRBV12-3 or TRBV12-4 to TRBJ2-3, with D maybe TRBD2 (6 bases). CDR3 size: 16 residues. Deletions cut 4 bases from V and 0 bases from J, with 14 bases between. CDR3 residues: CASSSAWGTSTDTQYF. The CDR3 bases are TGTGCCAGCAGTTCAGCGTGGGGGACTAGCACAGATACGCAGTATTTT.

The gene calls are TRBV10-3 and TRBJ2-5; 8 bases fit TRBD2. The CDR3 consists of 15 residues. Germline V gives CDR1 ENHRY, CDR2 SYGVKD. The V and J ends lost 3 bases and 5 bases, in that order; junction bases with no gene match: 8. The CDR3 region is CAISEAGTSGETQYF. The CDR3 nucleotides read TGTGCCATCAGTGAAGCCGGGACTAGTGGGGAGACCCAGTACTTC.

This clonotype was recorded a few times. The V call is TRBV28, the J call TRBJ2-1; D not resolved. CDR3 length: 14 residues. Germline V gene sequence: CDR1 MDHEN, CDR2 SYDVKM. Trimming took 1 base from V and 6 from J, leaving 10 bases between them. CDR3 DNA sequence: TGTGCCAGCAGTTTATTAATAGGGCTCAATGAGCAGTTCTTC. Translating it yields CASSLLIGLNEQFF.

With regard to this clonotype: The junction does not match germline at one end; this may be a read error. CDR3 sequence reads: CASSPSAPNTETQYF. In DNA, the CDR3 is TGTGCCAGCTCACCCTCGGCCCCTAACACAGAAACGCAGTATTTT. This chain links TRBV18 with TRBJ2-3; D remains ambiguous. CDR1 KGHSH and CDR2 LQKENI come from the germline V gene. The CDR3 has 15 residues.

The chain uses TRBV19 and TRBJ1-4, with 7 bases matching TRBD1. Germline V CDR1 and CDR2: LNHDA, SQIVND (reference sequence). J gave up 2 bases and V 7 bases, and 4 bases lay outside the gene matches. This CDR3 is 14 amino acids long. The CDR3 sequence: CASMEGATNEKLFF. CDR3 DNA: TGTGCCAGTATGGAGGGGGCGACTAATGAAAAACTGTTTTTT.

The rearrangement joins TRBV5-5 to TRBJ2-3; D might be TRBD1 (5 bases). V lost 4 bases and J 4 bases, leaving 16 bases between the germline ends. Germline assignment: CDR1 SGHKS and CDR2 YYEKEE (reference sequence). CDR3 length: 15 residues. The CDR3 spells CASSLLGRGSDTQYF. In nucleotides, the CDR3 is TGTGCCAGCAGCCTTTTGGGGCGCGGATCAGATACGCAGTATTTT. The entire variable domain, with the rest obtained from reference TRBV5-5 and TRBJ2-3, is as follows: DAGVTQSPTHLIKTRGQQVTLRCSPISGHKSVSWYQQVLGQGPQFIFQYYEKEERGRGNFPDRFSARQFPNYSSELNVNALLLGDSALYLCASSLLGRGSDTQYFGPGTRLTVL.

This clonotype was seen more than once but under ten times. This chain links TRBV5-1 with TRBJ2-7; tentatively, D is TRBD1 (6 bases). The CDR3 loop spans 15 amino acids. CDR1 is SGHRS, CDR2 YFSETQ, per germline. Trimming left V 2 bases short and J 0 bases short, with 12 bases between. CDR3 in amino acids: CASSFSTGSSYEQYF. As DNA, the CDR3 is TGCGCCAGCAGCTTTTCTACAGGGAGCTCCTACGAGCAGTACTTC.

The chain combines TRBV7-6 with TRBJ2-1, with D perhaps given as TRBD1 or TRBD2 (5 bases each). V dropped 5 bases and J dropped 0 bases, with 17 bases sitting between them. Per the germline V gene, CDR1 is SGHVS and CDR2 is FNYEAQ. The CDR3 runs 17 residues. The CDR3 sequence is CASSLEASGTSYNEQFF. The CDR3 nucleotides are TGTGCCAGCAGCCTAGAGGCCTCCGGGACCTCCTACAATGAGCAGTTCTTC.

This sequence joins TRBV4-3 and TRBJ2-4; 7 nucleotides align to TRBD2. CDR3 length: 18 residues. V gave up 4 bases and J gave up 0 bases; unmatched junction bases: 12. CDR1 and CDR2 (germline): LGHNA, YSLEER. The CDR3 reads CASSLAFRGGLAKNIQYF. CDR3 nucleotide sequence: TGCGCCAGCAGCCTAGCGTTCCGCGGGGGACTAGCCAAAAACATTCAGTACTTC.